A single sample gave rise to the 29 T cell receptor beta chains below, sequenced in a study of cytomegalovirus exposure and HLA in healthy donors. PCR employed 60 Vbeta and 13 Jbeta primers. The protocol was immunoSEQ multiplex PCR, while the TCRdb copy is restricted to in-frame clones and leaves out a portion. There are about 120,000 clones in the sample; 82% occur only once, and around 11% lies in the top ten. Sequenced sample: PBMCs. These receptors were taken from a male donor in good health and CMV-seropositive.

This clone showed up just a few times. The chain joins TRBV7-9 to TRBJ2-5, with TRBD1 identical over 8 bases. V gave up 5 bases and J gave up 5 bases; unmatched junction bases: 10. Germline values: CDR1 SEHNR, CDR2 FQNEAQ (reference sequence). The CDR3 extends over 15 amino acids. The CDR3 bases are TGTGCCAGCAGCCCTCTCTTGACAGGGGATGAGACCCAGTACTTC. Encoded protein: CASSPLLTGDETQYF.

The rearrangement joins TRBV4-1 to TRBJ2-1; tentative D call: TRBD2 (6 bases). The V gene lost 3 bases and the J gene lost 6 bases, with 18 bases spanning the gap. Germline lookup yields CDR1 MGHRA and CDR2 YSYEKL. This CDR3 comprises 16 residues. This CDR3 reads CASSQRWSGSPNEQFF. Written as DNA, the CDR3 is TGCGCCAGCAGCCAGCGTTGGAGCGGGTCACCCAATGAGCAGTTCTTC.

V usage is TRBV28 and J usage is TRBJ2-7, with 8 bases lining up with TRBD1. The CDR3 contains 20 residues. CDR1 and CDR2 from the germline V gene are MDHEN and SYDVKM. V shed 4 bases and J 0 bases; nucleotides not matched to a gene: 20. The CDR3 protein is CASSYPLDRGYYTSSYEQYF. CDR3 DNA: TGTGCCAGCAGTTATCCCCTCGACAGGGGTTATTATACGAGCTCCTACGAGCAGTACTTC. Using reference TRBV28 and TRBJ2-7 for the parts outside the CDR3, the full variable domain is DVKVTQSSRYLVKRTGEKVFLECVQDMDHENMFWYRQDPGLGLRLIYFSYDVKMKEKGDIPEGYSVSREKKERFSLILESASTNQTSMYLCASSYPLDRGYYTSSYEQYFGPGTRLTVT.

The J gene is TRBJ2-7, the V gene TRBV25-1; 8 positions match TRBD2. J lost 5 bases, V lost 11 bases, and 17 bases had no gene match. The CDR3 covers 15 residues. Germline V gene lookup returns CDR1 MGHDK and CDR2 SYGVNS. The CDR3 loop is CAPSRFHGGVHEQYF. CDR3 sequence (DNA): TGTGCCCCCAGCAGATTCCACGGGGGGGTCCACGAGCAGTACTTC.

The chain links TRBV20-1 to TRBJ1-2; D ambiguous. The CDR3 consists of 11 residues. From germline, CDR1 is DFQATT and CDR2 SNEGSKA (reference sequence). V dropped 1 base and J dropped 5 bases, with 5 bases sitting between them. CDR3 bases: TGCAGTGCTAGAGCCGGGTATGGCTACACCTTC. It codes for CSARAGYGYTF.

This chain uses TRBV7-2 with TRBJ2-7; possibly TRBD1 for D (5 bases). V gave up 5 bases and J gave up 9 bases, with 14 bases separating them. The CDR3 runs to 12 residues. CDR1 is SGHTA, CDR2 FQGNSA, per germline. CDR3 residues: CASSIGVGGQYF. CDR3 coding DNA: TGTGCCAGCAGCATAGGGGTAGGCGGGCAGTACTTC.

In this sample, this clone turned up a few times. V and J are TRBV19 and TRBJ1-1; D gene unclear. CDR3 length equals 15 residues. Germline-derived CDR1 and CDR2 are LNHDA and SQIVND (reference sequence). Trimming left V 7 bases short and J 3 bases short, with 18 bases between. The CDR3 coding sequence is TGTGCCAGTATTCCCCCAGGTTACAGTGACACTGAAGCTTTCTTT. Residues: CASIPPGYSDTEAFF.

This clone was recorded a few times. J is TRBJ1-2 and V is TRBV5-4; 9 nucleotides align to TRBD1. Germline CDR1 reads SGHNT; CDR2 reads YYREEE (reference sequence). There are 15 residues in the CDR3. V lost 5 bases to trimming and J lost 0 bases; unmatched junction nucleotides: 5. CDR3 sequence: CASRPGQGTNYGYTF. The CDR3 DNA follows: TGTGCCAGCAGGCCGGGACAGGGAACTAACTATGGCTACACCTTC.

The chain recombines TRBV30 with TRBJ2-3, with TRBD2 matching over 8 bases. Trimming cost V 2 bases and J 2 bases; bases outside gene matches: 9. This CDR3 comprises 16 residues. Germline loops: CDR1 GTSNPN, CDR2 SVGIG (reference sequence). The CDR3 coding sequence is TGTGCCTGGAGTTTGGGTAGCGGGACGTCCACAGATACGCAGTATTTT. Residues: CAWSLGSGTSTDTQYF.

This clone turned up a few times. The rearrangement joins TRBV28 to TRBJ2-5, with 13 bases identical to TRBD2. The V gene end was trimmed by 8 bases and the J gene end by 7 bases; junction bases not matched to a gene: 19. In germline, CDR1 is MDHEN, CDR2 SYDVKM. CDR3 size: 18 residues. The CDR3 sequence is CASHDSGGGLAGYATQYF. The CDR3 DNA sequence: TGTGCCAGCCACGATTCGGGGGGGGGACTAGCGGGATACGCGACCCAGTACTTC.

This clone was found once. CDR3 sequence: CASSLSPRTESGWVKNIQYF. For the CDR3, the DNA is TGTGCCAGCAGTTTATCCCCCCGGACTGAAAGCGGGTGGGTCAAAAACATTCAGTACTTC. V usage is TRBV28 and J usage is TRBJ2-4, with a weak D call TRBD2 (6 bases). Germline V gene data show CDR1 as MDHEN and CDR2 as SYDVKM. The CDR3 length is 20 residues. V gave up 1 base and J gave up 3 bases, with 25 bases separating them.

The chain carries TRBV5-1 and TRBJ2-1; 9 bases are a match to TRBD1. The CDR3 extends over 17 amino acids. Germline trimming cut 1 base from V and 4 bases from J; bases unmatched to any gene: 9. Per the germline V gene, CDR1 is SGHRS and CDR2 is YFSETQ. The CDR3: CASSLSSGTGSYNEQFF. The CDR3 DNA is TGCGCCAGCAGCTTGAGCTCCGGGACAGGGAGTTACAATGAGCAGTTCTTC.

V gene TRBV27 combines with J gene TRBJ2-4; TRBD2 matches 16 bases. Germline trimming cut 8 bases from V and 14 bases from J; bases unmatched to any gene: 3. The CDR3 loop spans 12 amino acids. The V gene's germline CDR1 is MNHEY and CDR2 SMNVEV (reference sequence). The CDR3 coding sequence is TGTGCCAGCCGGGGACTAGCGGGAGGGGAGTACTTC. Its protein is CASRGLAGGEYF.

In DNA form, the CDR3 reads TGTGCCAGCAGGCAGGGGGTATACAATGAGCAGTTCTTC. Protein sequence: CASRQGVYNEQFF. The chain links TRBV27 to TRBJ2-1; 7 bases match TRBD1. Trimming removed 6 bases from V and 4 bases from J; junction bases left unmatched: 3. The CDR3 runs 13 residues. The germline V gene encodes CDR1 MNHEY and CDR2 SMNVEV (reference sequence).

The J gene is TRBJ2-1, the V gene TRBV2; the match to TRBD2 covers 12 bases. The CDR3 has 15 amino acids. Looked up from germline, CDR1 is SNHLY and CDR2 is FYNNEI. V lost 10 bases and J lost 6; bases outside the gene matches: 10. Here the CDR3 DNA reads TGTGCCACCCTATTACTAGCGGGAGGCCCCAATGAGCAGTTCTTC. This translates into CATLLLAGGPNEQFF.

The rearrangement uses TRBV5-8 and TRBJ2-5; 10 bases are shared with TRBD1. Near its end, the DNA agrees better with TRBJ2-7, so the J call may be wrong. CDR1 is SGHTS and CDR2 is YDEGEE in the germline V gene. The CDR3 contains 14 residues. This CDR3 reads CASSTGTGAYEQYF. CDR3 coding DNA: TGTGCCAGCAGCACCGGGACAGGGGCCTACGAGCAGTACTTC.

This CDR3 reads CASSTTSGISYEQYF. The CDR3 coding sequence is TGTGCCAGTAGTACGACTAGCGGGATCTCCTACGAGCAGTACTTC. The genes are TRBV19 and TRBJ2-7; the match to TRBD2 covers 11 bases. With 4 bases clipped from V and 0 bases from J, the junction kept 2 bases outside the gene matches. Germline CDR1 and CDR2: LNHDA and SQIVND (reference sequence). CDR3 length equals 15 residues.

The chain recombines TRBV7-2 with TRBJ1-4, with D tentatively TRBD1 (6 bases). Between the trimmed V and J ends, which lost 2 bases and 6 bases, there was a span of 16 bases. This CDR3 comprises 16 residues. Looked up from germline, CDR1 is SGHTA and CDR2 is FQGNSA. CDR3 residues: CASSLTVGGGHEKLFF. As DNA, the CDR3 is TGTGCCAGCAGCTTAACGGTGGGAGGGGGACATGAAAAACTGTTTTTT.

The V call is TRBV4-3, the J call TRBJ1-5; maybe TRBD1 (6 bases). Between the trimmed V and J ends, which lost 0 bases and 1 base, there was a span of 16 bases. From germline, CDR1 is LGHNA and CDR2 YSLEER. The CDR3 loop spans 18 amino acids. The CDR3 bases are TGCGCCAGCAGCCAAGACCCTCAGGGGTCTATGAGCAATCAGCCCCAGCATTTT. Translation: CASSQDPQGSMSNQPQHF.

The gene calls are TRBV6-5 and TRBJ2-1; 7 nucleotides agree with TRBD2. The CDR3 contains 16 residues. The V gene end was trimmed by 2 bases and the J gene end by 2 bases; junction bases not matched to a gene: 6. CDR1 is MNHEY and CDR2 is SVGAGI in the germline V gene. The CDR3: CASSYRSGTPYNEQFF. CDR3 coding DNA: TGTGCCAGCAGTTACCGGAGCGGGACTCCCTACAATGAGCAGTTCTTC.

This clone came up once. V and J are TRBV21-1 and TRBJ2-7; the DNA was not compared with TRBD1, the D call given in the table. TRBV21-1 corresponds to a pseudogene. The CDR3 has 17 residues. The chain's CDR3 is CASSNRIPNRGPYEQYF. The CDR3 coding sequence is TGTGCCAGCAGCAATCGGATCCCGAACAGGGGCCCCTACGAGCAGTACTTC.

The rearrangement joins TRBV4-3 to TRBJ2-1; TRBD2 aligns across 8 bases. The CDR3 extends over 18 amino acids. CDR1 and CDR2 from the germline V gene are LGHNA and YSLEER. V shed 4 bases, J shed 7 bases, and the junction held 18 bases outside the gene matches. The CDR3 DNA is TGCGCCAGCAGCCGCGAGCCAATTAGCGGGACGTTACTTAATGAGCAGTTCTTC. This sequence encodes CASSREPISGTLLNEQFF.

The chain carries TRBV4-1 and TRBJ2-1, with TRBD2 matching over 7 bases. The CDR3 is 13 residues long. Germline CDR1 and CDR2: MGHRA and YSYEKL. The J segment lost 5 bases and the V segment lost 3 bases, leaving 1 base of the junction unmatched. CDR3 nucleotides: TGCGCCAGCAGCCACGGGGGGAACAATGAGCAGTTCTTC. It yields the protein CASSHGGNNEQFF.

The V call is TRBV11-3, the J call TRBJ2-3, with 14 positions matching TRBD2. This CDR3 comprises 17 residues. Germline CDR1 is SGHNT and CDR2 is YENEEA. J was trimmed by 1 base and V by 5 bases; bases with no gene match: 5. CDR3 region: CASSIPGLAGGTDTQYF. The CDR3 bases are TGTGCCAGCAGCATCCCGGGACTAGCGGGAGGCACAGATACGCAGTATTTT.

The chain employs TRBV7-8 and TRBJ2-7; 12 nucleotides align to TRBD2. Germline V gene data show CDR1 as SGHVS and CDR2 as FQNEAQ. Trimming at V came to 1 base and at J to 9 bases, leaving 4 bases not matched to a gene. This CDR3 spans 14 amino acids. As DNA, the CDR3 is TGTGCCAGCAGCTTAGGTCGACTAGCGGGAGTGCAGTACTTC. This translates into CASSLGRLAGVQYF.

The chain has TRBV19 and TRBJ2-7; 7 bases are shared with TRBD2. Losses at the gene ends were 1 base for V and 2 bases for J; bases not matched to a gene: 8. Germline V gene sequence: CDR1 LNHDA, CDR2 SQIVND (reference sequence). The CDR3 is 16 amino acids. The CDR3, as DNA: TGTGCCAGTAGTATAGCTCTCACGGGAGGCACCTACGAGCAGTACTTC. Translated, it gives CASSIALTGGTYEQYF. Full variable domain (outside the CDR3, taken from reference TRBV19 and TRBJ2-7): DGGITQSPKYLFRKEGQNVTLSCEQNLNHDAMYWYRQDPGQGLRLIYYSQIVNDFQKGDIAEGYSVSREKKESFPLTVTSAQKNPTAFYLCASSIALTGGTYEQYFGPGTRLTVT.

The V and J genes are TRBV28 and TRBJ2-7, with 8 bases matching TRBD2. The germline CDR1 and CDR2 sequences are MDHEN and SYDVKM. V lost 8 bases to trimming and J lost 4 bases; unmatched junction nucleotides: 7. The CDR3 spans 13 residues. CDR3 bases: TGTGCCAGCCTTGAGCGGGAGAGATACGAGCAGTACTTC. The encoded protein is CASLERERYEQYF.

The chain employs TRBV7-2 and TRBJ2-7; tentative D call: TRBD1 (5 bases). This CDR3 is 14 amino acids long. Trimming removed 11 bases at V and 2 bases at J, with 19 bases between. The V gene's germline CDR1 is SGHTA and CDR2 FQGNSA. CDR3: CAVQRDLGPYEQYF. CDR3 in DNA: TGTGCCGTTCAGAGAGATCTGGGGCCCTACGAGCAGTACTTC.

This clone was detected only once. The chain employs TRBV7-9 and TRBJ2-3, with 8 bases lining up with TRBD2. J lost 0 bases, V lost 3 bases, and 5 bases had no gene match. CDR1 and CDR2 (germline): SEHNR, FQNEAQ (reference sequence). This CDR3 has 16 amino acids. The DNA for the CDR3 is TGTGCCAGCAGCTTGCCGGCTAGCGGGAGCACAGATACGCAGTATTTT. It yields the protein CASSLPASGSTDTQYF.